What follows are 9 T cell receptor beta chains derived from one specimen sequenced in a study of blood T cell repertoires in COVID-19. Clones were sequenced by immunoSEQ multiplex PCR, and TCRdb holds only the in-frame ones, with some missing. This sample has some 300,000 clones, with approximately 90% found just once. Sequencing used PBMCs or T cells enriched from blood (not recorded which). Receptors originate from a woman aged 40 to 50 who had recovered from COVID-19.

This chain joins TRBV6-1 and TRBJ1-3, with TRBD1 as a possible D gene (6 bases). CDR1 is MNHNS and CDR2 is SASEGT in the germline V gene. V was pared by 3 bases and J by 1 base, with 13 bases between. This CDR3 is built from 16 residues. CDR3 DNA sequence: TGTGCCAGCAGTGAGGTACAGGGCTTATCTGGAAACACCATATATTTT. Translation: CASSEVQGLSGNTIYF.

CDR3 DNA: TGTGCCAGTGAATTGGGACAGGGGGCGCCTGGGTGGCAGCCCCAGCATTTT. Its protein is CASELGQGAPGWQPQHF. The rearrangement uses TRBV19 and TRBJ1-5; 12 bases match TRBD1. CDR3 length: 17 residues. Germline V gene lookup returns CDR1 LNHDA and CDR2 SQIVND (reference sequence). J was trimmed by 7 bases and V by 8 bases; bases with no gene match: 15.

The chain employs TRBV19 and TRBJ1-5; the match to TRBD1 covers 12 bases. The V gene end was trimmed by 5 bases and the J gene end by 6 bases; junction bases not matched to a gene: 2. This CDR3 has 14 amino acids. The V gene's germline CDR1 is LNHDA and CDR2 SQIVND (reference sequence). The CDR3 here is CASSGTGGSQPQHF. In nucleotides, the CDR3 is TGTGCCAGTAGTGGGACAGGGGGCAGTCAGCCCCAGCATTTT. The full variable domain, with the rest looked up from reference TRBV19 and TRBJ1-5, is DGGITQSPKYLFRKEGQNVTLSCEQNLNHDAMYWYRQDPGQGLRLIYYSQIVNDFQKGDIAEGYSVSREKKESFPLTVTSAQKNPTAFYLCASSGTGGSQPQHFGDGTRLSIL.

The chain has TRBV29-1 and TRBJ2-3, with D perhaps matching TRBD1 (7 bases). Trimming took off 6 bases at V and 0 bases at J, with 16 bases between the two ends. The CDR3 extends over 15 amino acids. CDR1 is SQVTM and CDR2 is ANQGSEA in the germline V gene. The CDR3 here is CSVRQGLLSTDTQYF. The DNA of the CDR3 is TGCAGCGTCCGACAGGGACTCTTAAGCACAGATACGCAGTATTTT.

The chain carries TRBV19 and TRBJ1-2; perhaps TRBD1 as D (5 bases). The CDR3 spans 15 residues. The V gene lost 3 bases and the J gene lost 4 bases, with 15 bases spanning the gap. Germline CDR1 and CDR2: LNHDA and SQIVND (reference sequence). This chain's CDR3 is CASSMSGAGGYGYTF. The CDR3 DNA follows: TGTGCCAGTAGTATGAGTGGGGCGGGGGGCTATGGCTACACCTTC.

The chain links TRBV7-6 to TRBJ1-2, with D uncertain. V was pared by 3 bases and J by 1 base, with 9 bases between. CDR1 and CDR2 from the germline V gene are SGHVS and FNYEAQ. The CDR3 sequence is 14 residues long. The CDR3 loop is CASSLNGDNYGYTF. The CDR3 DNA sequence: TGTGCCAGCAGCTTGAACGGGGATAACTATGGCTACACCTTC.

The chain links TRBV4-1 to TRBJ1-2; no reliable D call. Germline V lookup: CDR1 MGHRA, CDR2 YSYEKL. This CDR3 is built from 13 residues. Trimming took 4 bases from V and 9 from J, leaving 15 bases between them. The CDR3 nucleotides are TGCGCCAGCAGCCCGGACTCGACGGCCCGCTACACCTTC. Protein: CASSPDSTARYTF.

As DNA, the CDR3 is TGTGCCAGCAGCCCCCGGCAGGGGCCCTATGGCTACACCTTC. This encodes CASSPRQGPYGYTF. This chain uses TRBV27 with TRBJ1-2; D may be TRBD1 (6 bases). CDR3 size: 14 residues. V was shortened by 6 bases and J by 4 bases, with 15 bases between the two germline ends. CDR1 is MNHEY, CDR2 SMNVEV, per germline (reference sequence).

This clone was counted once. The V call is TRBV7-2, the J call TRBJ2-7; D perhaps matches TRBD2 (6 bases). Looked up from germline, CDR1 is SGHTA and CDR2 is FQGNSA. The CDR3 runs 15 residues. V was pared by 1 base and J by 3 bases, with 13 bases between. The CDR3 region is CASSLGGGLRYEQYF. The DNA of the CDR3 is TGTGCCAGCAGCTTAGGGGGAGGACTCCGCTACGAGCAGTACTTC.